This T cell receptor beta chain is drawn from a study of T-cell reconstitution after alpha-beta-depleted transplantation in children. Unique molecular identifiers were used to barcode this TCRbeta library. In TCRdb, the PCR reads were re-called with MiXCR into one record per CDR3 protein. The sample carries around 270,000 distinct CDR3 sequences, around 10% recorded once. At least ten counts were recorded for this clonotype. CDR3 length equals 14 residues. The germline CDR1 and CDR2 sequences are MNHEY and SMNVEV (reference sequence). V was pared by 3 bases and J by 5 bases, with 7 bases of the junction left unmatched.

V and J are TRBV27 and TRBJ2-7; TRBD1 agrees at 7 bases. This clonotype originated in a boy under three years old with acute myeloid leukemia, due to receive a stem cell transplant. Sequencing was performed on PBMCs, taken before TCRalphabeta/CD19-depleted stem cell transplant. The CDR3 nucleotides are TGTGCCAGCAGTTTCGCGGCAGGGGGTAACGAGCAGTACTTC. Its protein product is CASSFAAGGNEQYF.